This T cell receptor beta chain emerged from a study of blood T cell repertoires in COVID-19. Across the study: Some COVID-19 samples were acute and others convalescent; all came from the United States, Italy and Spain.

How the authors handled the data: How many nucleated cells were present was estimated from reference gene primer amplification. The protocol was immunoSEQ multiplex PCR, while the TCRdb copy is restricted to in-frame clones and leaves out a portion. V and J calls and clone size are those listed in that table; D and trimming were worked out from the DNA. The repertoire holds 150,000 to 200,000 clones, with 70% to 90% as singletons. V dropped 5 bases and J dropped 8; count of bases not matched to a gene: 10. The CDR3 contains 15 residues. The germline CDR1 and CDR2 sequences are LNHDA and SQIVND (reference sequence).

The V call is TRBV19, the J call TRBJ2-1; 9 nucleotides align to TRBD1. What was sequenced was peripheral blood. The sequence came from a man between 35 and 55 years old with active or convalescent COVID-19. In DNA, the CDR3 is TGTGCCAGTAGTCCGGGTTGGGACAGGGTCTATGAGCAGTTCTTC. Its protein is CASSPGWDRVYEQFF.